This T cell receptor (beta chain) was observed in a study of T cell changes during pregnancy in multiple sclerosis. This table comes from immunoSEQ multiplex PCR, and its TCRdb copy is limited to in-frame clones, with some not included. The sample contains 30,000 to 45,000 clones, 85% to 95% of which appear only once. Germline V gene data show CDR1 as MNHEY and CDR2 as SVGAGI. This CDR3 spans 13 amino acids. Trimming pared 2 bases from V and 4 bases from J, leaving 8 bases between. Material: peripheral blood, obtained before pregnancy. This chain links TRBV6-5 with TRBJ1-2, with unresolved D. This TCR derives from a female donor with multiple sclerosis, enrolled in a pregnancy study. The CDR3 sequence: CASSYGSLYGYTF. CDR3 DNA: TGTGCCAGCAGTTACGGGAGCCTCTATGGCTACACCTTC.